Presented here are 32 T cell receptor beta chains from one specimen sequenced in a study of blood T cell repertoires in COVID-19. Using immunoSEQ multiplex PCR, the repertoire was profiled, and TCRdb retains in-frame clones only, with some absent. In the table there are approximately 160,000 clones, approximately 87% of which are singletons. The sample was peripheral blood. Source of these receptors: a woman aged 70-85 years with acute or convalescent COVID-19.

This clone was detected a few times. V is TRBV5-1 and J is TRBJ2-2; 7 bases align to TRBD2. CDR1 and CDR2 (germline): SGHRS, YFSETQ. The ends lost 0 bases at V and 6 bases at J; junction bases unmatched: 11. There are 17 residues in the CDR3. CDR3 sequence: CASSLERRPGGSGELFF. CDR3 bases: TGCGCCAGCAGCTTGGAAAGACGGCCCGGGGGGTCCGGGGAGCTGTTTTTT.

This clone was recorded only once. The junction does not match germline at one end; this may be a read error. This chain joins TRBV15 and TRBJ2-5; 7 bases fit TRBD1. Germline loops: CDR1 LNHNV, CDR2 YYDKDF (reference sequence). This CDR3 contains 14 residues. CDR3: CATGRGGGVETQYF. Written as DNA, the CDR3 is TGTGCCACCGGCAGAGGGGGCGGTGTGGAGACCCAGTACTTC.

The chain joins TRBV7-9 to TRBJ2-3; tentatively, D is TRBD1 (5 bases). Germline lookup yields CDR1 SEHNR and CDR2 FQNEAQ (reference sequence). The V end was cut by 0 bases, the J end by 5 bases, with 9 bases between. This CDR3 has 14 amino acids. CDR3 amino acids: CASSLAGVGDTQYF. Here the CDR3 DNA reads TGTGCCAGCAGCTTAGCAGGGGTCGGAGATACGCAGTATTTT.

V is TRBV6-5 and J is TRBJ1-4; D may be TRBD1 (5 bases). The V end was cut by 6 bases, the J end by 8 bases, with 16 bases between. CDR3 length: 14 residues. Germline lookup yields CDR1 MNHEY and CDR2 SVGAGI. In DNA, the CDR3 is TGTGCCAGCAGCTTAGTGGGGGGAGGCGAAAAACTGTTTTTT. Its protein product is CASSLVGGGEKLFF.

The CDR3 region is CASSLGPGHIGGYTF. CDR3 in DNA: TGTGCCAGCAGCTTGGGCCCAGGGCACATCGGTGGCTACACCTTC. The V gene is TRBV5-6, the J gene TRBJ1-2, with D perhaps matching TRBD1 (5 bases). The germline V gene has CDR1 SGHDT and CDR2 YYEEEE. Trimming removed 0 bases from V and 7 bases from J, with 16 bases in between. The CDR3 runs to 15 residues.

CDR3 region: CASSREVNSYEQYF. DNA for the CDR3: TGTGCCAGCAGCCGGGAGGTAAACTCCTACGAGCAGTACTTC. J is TRBJ2-7 and V is TRBV5-4; 7 bases are shared with TRBD2. J gave up 0 bases and V 4 bases, and 4 bases lay outside the gene matches. CDR3 size: 14 residues. Germline CDR1 is SGHNT and CDR2 is YYREEE (reference sequence). Supplemented by reference TRBV5-4 and TRBJ2-7, the full variable domain reads ETGVTQSPTHLIKTRGQQVTLRCSSQSGHNTVSWYQQALGQGPQFIFQYYREEENGRGNFPPRFSGLQFPNYSSELNVNALELDDSALYLCASSREVNSYEQYFGPGTRLTVT.

V usage is TRBV6-6 and J usage is TRBJ1-5, with TRBD1 matching over 7 bases. The CDR3 is 15 residues long. The V and J ends lost 6 bases and 0 bases, in that order; junction bases with no gene match: 5. Germline-derived CDR1 and CDR2 are MNHNY and SVGAGI (reference sequence). This chain's CDR3 is CASSQGQNSNQPQHF. The DNA for the CDR3 is TGTGCCAGCAGCCAGGGACAGAATAGCAATCAGCCCCAGCATTTT.

This chain uses TRBV6-5 with TRBJ1-3; D unresolved. V lost 5 bases, J lost 5 bases, and 13 bases lay in between. The CDR3 runs to 14 residues. The germline V gene has CDR1 MNHEY and CDR2 SVGAGI. CDR3 residues: CASSPTWPRNTIYF. In DNA, the CDR3 is TGTGCCAGCAGTCCAACGTGGCCCAGAAACACCATATATTTT.

The chain is built from TRBV6-5 and TRBJ1-5; no reliable D call. The germline V gene has CDR1 MNHEY and CDR2 SVGAGI. V was pared by 2 bases and J by 2 bases, with 7 bases between. The CDR3 has 14 residues. The DNA of the CDR3 is TGTGCCAGCAGTTACGGGAGGGGCAATCAGCCCCAGCATTTT. It yields the protein CASSYGRGNQPQHF.

This chain connects TRBV2 to TRBJ1-6; the D gene is possibly TRBD1 (5 bases). CDR3 length: 13 residues. The V end lost 6 bases, the J end lost 6 bases, and 9 bases lay between the germline ends. Per the germline V gene, CDR1 is SNHLY and CDR2 is FYNNEI. The CDR3 sequence is CASRRDGNSPLHF. In DNA, the CDR3 is TGTGCCAGCAGGCGGGACGGTAATTCACCCCTCCACTTT.

The chain joins TRBV18 to TRBJ1-2; 8 bases fit TRBD1. V shed 2 bases and J 7 bases; nucleotides not matched to a gene: 12. Germline CDR1 is KGHSH and CDR2 is LQKENI. The CDR3 consists of 16 residues. The CDR3 DNA sequence: TGTGCCAGCTCACCAGTGTTAGCTCAGGGGGCATTTGGCTACACCTTC. Translation: CASSPVLAQGAFGYTF.

This chain uses TRBV4-2 with TRBJ2-5; tentative D call: TRBD1 (6 bases). Germline V gene lookup returns CDR1 LGHNA and CDR2 YNFKEQ. V was shortened by 1 base and J by 3 bases, with 6 bases between the two germline ends. The CDR3 sequence is 13 residues long. The CDR3 protein is CASSQGTEETQYF. The CDR3 region has the DNA TGTGCCAGCAGCCAAGGGACAGAAGAGACCCAGTACTTC.

The chain carries TRBV1 and TRBJ2-7; TRBD2 is the table's D call and was not checked against the DNA. TRBV1 is noted as a pseudogene. The length of the CDR3 is 16 residues. The CDR3 is CTSSPSPSGARYEQYF. The CDR3 DNA reads TGCACCAGCAGCCCGTCACCTAGCGGGGCCCGCTACGAGCAGTACTTC.

J is TRBJ1-6 and V is TRBV5-1; tentative D call: TRBD1 (5 bases). Trimming left V 5 bases short and J 1 base short, with 10 bases between. Germline V gene lookup returns CDR1 SGHRS and CDR2 YFSETQ. The CDR3 contains 15 residues. CDR3 coding DNA: TGCGCCAGCAGGTTAGACAGTTCCTATAATTCACCCCTCCACTTT. Translating it yields CASRLDSSYNSPLHF.

This chain connects TRBV6-1 to TRBJ1-2; 9 nucleotides match TRBD1. Germline V gives CDR1 MNHNS, CDR2 SASEGT. There are 14 residues in the CDR3. V lost 3 bases, J lost 4 bases, and 3 bases stayed unmatched. The CDR3 loop reads CASSEDRGIYGYTF. CDR3 nucleotide sequence: TGTGCCAGCAGTGAGGACAGGGGTATCTATGGCTACACCTTC.

The V and J genes are TRBV4-2 and TRBJ2-7, with 9 bases that match TRBD1. Germline-derived CDR1 and CDR2 are LGHNA and YNFKEQ. J gave up 6 bases and V 1 base, and 7 bases lay outside the gene matches. CDR3 length: 15 residues. CDR3 residues: CASSQGTGQGGEQYF. CDR3 in DNA: TGTGCCAGCAGCCAAGGAACGGGACAGGGAGGCGAGCAGTACTTC.

The chain carries TRBV28 and TRBJ1-3; TRBD1 matches at 7 bases. From germline, CDR1 is MDHEN and CDR2 SYDVKM. CDR3 length equals 13 residues. The trim removed 10 bases at V and 5 bases at J, leaving 8 bases unmatched. CDR3: CATRGRLRNTIYF. Here the CDR3 DNA reads TGTGCCACCAGGGGGAGGCTTAGAAACACCATATATTTT. Using reference TRBV28 and TRBJ1-3 for the parts outside the CDR3, the full variable domain is DVKVTQSSRYLVKRTGEKVFLECVQDMDHENMFWYRQDPGLGLRLIYFSYDVKMKEKGDIPEGYSVSREKKERFSLILESASTNQTSMYLCATRGRLRNTIYFGEGSWLTVV.

This chain joins TRBV6-2 or TRBV6-3 and TRBJ1-5, with 7 positions matching TRBD1. Germline V CDR1 and CDR2: MNHEY, SVGEGT. The CDR3 sequence is 17 residues long. Trimming removed 6 bases from V and 0 bases from J; junction bases left unmatched: 11. The CDR3 coding sequence is TGTGCCAGCAGCCTACGGACAGGACAATATAGCAATCAGCCCCAGCATTTT. This codes for CASSLRTGQYSNQPQHF.

CDR3 region: CATSRDLAGGPQETQYF. The CDR3 nucleotides are TGTGCCACCAGCAGAGATTTGGCGGGGGGGCCCCAAGAGACCCAGTACTTC. V gene TRBV15 combines with J gene TRBJ2-5, with 9 bases fitting TRBD2. This CDR3 comprises 17 residues. CDR1 and CDR2 from the germline V gene are LNHNV and YYDKDF (reference sequence). The trim removed 0 bases at V and 1 base at J, leaving 6 bases unmatched.

The J gene is TRBJ2-1, the V gene TRBV6-1; TRBD2 agrees at 13 bases. The germline V gene has CDR1 MNHNS and CDR2 SASEGT. The V and J ends lost 10 bases and 9 bases, in that order; junction bases with no gene match: 12. This CDR3 is 15 amino acids long. This CDR3 reads CATKGLAGAFSEQFF. In nucleotides, the CDR3 is TGTGCCACTAAAGGACTAGCGGGAGCGTTTAGTGAGCAGTTCTTC.

The chain combines TRBV6-2 or TRBV6-3 with TRBJ2-1, with 14 positions matching TRBD2. The germline gives CDR1 MNHEY, CDR2 SVGEGT. This CDR3 contains 18 residues. V was pared by 4 bases and J by 3 bases, with 8 bases of the junction left unmatched. CDR3 sequence reads: CASSFRLAGGPVYNEQFF. Written as DNA, the CDR3 is TGTGCCAGCAGTTTCCGACTAGCGGGGGGGCCCGTCTACAATGAGCAGTTCTTC.

The V call is TRBV19, the J call TRBJ2-7, with TRBD2 matching over 7 bases. Trimming took 3 bases from V and 6 from J; bases not matched to a gene: 11. CDR1 and CDR2 (germline): LNHDA, SQIVND (reference sequence). The CDR3 has 15 residues. The CDR3 sequence: CASSIGLAVMTEQYF. CDR3 in DNA: TGTGCCAGTAGTATCGGGCTAGCGGTTATGACCGAGCAGTACTTC.

The chain joins TRBV10-3 to TRBJ2-1, with 10 bases that match TRBD2. Germline CDR1 is ENHRY and CDR2 is SYGVKD. The CDR3 contains 16 residues. Losses at the gene ends were 2 bases for V and 5 bases for J; bases not matched to a gene: 6. CDR3 amino acids: CAISERLAGVDNEQFF. In DNA, the CDR3 is TGTGCCATCAGTGAGCGTCTAGCGGGAGTCGACAATGAGCAGTTCTTC.

The V call is TRBV7-9, the J call TRBJ2-5; 7 bases agree with TRBD2. The V gene's germline CDR1 is SEHNR and CDR2 FQNEAQ (reference sequence). The CDR3 totals 18 residues. The V segment lost 1 base and the J segment 4 bases; nucleotides outside the gene matches: 15. The CDR3 spells CASSLGLAGVSSRETQYF. In DNA form, the CDR3 reads TGTGCCAGCAGCTTAGGCCTGGCGGGGGTTTCTTCGAGAGAGACCCAGTACTTC.

As regards this clone: At one end, the junction sequence differs from germline, possibly due to a read error. The V call is TRBV11-2, the J call TRBJ2-1; weak D call: TRBD2 (6 bases). This CDR3 region has 17 residues. In germline, CDR1 is SGHAT, CDR2 FQNNGV. The DNA of the CDR3 is TGTGCCGGCAGCTTAAAGGTCCACGAGACTAGCTACAATGAGCAGTTCTTC. Translation gives CAGSLKVHETSYNEQFF.

The rearrangement joins TRBV4-2 to TRBJ2-7, with D unclear. The V gene's germline CDR1 is LGHNA and CDR2 YNFKEQ. Between the trimmed V and J ends, which lost 0 bases and 3 bases, there was a span of 9 bases. The CDR3 runs to 14 residues. CDR3 sequence: CASSQDFGVYEQYF. CDR3 nucleotide sequence: TGTGCCAGCAGCCAAGATTTCGGTGTCTACGAGCAGTACTTC.

The chain carries TRBV24-1 and TRBJ2-2; TRBD2 matches at 7 bases. Germline V CDR1 and CDR2: KGHDR, SFDVKD. Trimming removed 5 bases from V and 2 bases from J; junction bases left unmatched: 7. This CDR3 contains 16 residues. CDR3 in DNA: TGTGCCACCAGTGCCCCGGGGAGGGCAAACACCGGGGAGCTGTTTTTT. This encodes CATSAPGRANTGELFF.

This clone was recorded only once. V and J are TRBV7-2 and TRBJ1-5; no clear D. The CDR3 runs to 14 residues. Germline V lookup: CDR1 SGHTA, CDR2 FQGNSA. V was shortened by 1 base and J by 6 bases, with 10 bases between the two germline ends. CDR3 in DNA: TGTGCCAGCAGCTTAGGGGCCCCCGGTCAGCCCCAGCATTTT. This translates into CASSLGAPGQPQHF. Full variable domain (remainder filled in from reference TRBV7-2 and TRBJ1-5): GAGVSQSPSNKVTEKGKDVELRCDPISGHTALYWYRQSLGQGLEFLIYFQGNSAPDKSGLPSDRFSAERTGGSVSTLTIQRTQQEDSAVYLCASSLGAPGQPQHFGDGTRLSIL.

This clone was recorded a few times. The chain couples TRBV9 to TRBJ1-2; TRBD1 matches 8 bases. V shed 3 bases and J 2 bases; nucleotides not matched to a gene: 6. CDR3 length equals 15 residues. CDR1 and CDR2 from the germline V gene are SGDLS and YYNGEE. CDR3 amino acids: CASSDDRGRNYGYTF. As DNA, the CDR3 is TGTGCCAGCAGCGATGACAGGGGCAGAAACTATGGCTACACCTTC.

The chain is built from TRBV10-3 and TRBJ1-2; 11 bases line up with TRBD1. The J segment lost 7 bases and the V segment lost 4 bases, leaving 8 bases of the junction unmatched. In germline, CDR1 is ENHRY, CDR2 SYGVKD. The CDR3 is 15 residues long. The CDR3, as DNA: TGTGCCATCAGTGCGGACAGGGGGCGCGGTCCTGGCTACACCTTC. This encodes CAISADRGRGPGYTF.

This rearrangement joins TRBV20-1 to TRBJ1-2; 7 bases align to TRBD1. The CDR3 length is 10 residues. Germline loops: CDR1 DFQATT, CDR2 SNEGSKA (reference sequence). CDR3 in amino acids: CSGDSYGYTF. The CDR3 nucleotides are TGCAGCGGGGACAGCTATGGCTACACCTTC.

The CDR3 nucleotides are TGTGCCAGCAGTTGGGGGGGTAATGAAAAACTGTTTTTT. Translated: CASSWGGNEKLFF. This rearrangement joins TRBV12-3 or TRBV12-4 to TRBJ1-4; D possibly corresponds to TRBD1 (5 bases). Trimming shortened V by 4 bases and J by 4 bases, and 7 bases separated the two germline ends. The CDR3 is made up of 13 amino acids.